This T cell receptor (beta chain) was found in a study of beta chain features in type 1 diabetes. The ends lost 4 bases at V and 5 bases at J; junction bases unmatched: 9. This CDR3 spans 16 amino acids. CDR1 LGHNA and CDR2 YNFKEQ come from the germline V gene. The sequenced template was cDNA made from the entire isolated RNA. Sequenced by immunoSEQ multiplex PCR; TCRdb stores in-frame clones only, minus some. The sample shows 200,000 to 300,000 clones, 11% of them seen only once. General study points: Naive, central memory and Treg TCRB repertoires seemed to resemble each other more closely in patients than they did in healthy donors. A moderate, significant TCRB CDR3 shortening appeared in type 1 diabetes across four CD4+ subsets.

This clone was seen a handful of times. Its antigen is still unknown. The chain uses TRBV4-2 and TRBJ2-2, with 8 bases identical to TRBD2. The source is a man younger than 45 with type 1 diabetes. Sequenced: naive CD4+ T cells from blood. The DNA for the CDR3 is TGTGCCAGCAGCCTCCGACTAGCGATCGGGACCGGGGAGCTGTTTTTT. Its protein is CASSLRLAIGTGELFF.